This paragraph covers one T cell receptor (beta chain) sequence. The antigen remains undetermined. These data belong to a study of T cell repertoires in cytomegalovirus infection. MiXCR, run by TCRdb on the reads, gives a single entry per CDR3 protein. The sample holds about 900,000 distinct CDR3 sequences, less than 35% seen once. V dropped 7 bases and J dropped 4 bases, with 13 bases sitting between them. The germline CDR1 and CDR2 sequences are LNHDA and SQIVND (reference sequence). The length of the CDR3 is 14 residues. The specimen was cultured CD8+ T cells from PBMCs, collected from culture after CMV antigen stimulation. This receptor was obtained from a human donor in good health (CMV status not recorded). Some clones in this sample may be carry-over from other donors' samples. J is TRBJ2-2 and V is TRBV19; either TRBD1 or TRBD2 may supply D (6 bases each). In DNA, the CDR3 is TGTGCCAGTACGGGGGCAGTTGGCACCGGGGAGCTGTTTTTT. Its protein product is CASTGAVGTGELFF.